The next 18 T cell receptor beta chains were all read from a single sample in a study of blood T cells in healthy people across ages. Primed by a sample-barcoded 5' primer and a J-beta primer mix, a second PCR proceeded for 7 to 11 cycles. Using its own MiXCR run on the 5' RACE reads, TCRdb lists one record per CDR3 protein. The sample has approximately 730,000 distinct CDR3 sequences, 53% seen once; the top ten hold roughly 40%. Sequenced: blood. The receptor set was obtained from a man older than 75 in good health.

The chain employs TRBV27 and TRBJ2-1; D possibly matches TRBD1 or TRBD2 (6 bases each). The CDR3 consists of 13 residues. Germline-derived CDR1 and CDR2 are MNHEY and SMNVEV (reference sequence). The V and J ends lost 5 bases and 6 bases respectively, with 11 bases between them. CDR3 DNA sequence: TGTGCCAGCAGTGTGGAGGGGGGCAATGAGCAGTTCTTC. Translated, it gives CASSVEGGNEQFF.

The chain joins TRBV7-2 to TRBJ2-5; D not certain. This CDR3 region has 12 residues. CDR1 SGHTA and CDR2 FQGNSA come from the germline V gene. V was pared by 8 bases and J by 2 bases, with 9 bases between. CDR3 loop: CASGVGQETQYF. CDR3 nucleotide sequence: TGTGCCAGCGGCGTAGGGCAAGAGACCCAGTACTTC.

CDR3 coding DNA: TGTGCCAGCAGTTTCGGACAGGGCATGAGGAATGAGCAGTTCTTC. Translated: CASSFGQGMRNEQFF. The chain uses TRBV6-5 and TRBJ2-1; TRBD1 aligns across 8 bases. This CDR3 is built from 15 residues. Germline V CDR1 and CDR2: MNHEY, SVGAGI. Trimming cost V 4 bases and J 7 bases; bases outside gene matches: 9.

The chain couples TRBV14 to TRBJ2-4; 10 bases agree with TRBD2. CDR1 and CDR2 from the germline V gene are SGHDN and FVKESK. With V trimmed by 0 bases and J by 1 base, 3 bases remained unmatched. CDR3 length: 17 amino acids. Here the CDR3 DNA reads TGTGCCAGCAGCCAAGAGGGGACTAGCGTTGCCAAAAACATTCAGTACTTC. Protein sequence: CASSQEGTSVAKNIQYF.

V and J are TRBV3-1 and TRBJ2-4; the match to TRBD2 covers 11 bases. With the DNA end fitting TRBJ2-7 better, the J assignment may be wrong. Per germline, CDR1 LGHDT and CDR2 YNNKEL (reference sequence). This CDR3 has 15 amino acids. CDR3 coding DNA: TGTGCCAGCAGCCAAGTTAGCGGGAGGGCGTACGAGCAGTACTTC. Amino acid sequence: CASSQVSGRAYEQYF.

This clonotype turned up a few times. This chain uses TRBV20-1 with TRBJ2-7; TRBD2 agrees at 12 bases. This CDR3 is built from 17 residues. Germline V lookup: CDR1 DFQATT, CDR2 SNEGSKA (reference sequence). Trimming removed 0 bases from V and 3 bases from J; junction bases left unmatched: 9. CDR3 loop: CSARDQRTSGTSYEQYF. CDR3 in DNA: TGCAGTGCTAGAGATCAGCGGACTAGCGGGACTAGCTACGAGCAGTACTTC.

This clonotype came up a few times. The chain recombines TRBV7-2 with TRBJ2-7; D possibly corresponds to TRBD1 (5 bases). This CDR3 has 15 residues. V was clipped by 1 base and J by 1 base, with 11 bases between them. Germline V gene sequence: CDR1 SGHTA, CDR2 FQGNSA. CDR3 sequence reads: CASSLGGVQSYEQYF. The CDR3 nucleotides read TGTGCCAGCAGCTTAGGGGGCGTTCAGTCCTACGAGCAGTACTTC.

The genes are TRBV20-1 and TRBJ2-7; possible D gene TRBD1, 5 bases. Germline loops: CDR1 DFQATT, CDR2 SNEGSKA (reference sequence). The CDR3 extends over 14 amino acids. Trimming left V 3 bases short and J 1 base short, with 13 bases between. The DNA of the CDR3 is TGCAGTGCTAGGGCCAGGGCCTTGTCCTACGAGCAGTACTTC. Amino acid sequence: CSARARALSYEQYF.

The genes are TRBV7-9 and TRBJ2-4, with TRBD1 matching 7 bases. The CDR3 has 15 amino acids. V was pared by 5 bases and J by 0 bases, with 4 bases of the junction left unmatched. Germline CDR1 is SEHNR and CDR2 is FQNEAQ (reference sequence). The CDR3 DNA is TGTGCCAGCAGCCAAGACAGGGTAGCCAAAAACATTCAGTACTTC. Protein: CASSQDRVAKNIQYF.

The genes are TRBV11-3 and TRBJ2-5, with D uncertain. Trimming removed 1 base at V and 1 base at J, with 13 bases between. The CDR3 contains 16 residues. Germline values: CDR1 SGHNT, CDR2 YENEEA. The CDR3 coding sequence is TGTGCCAGCAGCTTAGGCCCCGGCGGCGGCCAAGAGACCCAGTACTTC. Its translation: CASSLGPGGGQETQYF. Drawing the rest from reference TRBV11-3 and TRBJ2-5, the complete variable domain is EAGVVQSPRYKIIEKKQPVAFWCNPISGHNTLYWYLQNLGQGPELLIRYENEEAVDDSQLPKDRFSAERLKGVDSTLKIQPAELGDSAVYLCASSLGPGGGQETQYFGPGTRLLVL.

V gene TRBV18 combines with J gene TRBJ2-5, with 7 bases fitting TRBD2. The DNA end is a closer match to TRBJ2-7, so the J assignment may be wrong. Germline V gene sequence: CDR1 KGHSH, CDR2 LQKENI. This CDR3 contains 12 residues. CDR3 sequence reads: CASSPTSSEQYF. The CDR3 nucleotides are TGTGCCAGCTCACCGACTAGCTCCGAGCAGTACTTC.

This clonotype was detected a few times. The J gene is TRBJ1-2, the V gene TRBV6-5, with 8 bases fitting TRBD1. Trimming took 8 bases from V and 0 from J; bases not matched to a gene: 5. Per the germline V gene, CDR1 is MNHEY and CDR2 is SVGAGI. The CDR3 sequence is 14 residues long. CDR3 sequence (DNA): TGTGCCAGCCTCGGGACAGGCACTAACTATGGCTACACCTTC. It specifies CASLGTGTNYGYTF.

The CDR3 bases are TGTGCCAGCAGTGTTGAGACTAGCCGCATTCAGTACTTC. It yields the protein CASSVETSRIQYF. The genes are TRBV2 and TRBJ2-4; 7 bases match TRBD2. Per germline, CDR1 SNHLY and CDR2 FYNNEI. The CDR3 covers 13 residues. Losses at the gene ends were 4 bases for V and 9 bases for J; bases not matched to a gene: 6.

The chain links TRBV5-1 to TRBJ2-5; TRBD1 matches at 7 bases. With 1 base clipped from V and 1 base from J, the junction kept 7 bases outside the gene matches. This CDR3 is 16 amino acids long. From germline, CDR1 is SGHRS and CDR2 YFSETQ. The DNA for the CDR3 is TGCGCCAGCAGCTTGATCCGGGACAGAAGCCAAGAGACCCAGTACTTC. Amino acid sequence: CASSLIRDRSQETQYF.

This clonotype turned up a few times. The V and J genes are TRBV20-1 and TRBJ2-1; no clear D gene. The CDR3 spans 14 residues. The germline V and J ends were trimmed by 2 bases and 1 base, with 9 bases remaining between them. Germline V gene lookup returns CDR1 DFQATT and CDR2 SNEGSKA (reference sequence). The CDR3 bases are TGCAGTGCTAGAAGGCGGAGTTCCTACAATGAGCAGTTCTTC. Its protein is CSARRRSSYNEQFF.

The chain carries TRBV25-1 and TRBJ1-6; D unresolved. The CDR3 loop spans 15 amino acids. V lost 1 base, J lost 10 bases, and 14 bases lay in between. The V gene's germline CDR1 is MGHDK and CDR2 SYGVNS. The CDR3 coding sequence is TGTGCCAGCAGTGAATTCATGACACCCAACTCACCCCTCCACTTT. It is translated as CASSEFMTPNSPLHF.

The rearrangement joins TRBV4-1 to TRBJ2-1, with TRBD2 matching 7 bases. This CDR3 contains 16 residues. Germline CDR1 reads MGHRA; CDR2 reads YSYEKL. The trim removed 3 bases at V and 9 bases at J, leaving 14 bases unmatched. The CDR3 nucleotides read TGCGCCAGCAGCCACGCGGTGGGGCGGGAGAAAGCTGAGCAGTTCTTC. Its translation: CASSHAVGREKAEQFF.

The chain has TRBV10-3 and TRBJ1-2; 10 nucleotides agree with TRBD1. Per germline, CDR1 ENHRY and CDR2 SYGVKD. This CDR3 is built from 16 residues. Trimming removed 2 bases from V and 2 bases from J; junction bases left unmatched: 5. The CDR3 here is CAISERGQGSNYGYTF. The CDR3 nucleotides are TGTGCCATCAGTGAGAGGGGACAGGGGAGCAACTATGGCTACACCTTC.